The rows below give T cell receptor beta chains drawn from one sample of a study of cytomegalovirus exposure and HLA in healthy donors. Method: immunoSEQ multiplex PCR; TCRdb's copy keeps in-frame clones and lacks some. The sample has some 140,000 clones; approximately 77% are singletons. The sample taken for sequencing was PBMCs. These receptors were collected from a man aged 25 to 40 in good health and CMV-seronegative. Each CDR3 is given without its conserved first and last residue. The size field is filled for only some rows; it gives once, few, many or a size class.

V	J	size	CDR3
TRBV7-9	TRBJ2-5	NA	ASSLTGGRETQY
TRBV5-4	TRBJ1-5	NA	ASSLDGRGQPQH
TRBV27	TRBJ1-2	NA	ASSFTGDYGYT
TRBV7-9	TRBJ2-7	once	ASSRSTGSYEQY
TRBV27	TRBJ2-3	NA	ASSPILQDTQY
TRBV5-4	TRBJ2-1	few	ATRPGFDNEQF
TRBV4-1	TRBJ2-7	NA	ASSQDVQANYEQY
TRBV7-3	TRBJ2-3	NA	ASSFGTRRPDTQY
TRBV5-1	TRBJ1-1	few	ASSLGGGRAF
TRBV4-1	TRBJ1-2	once	ASSQDQFPGDGYT
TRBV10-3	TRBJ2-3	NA	AISEAQVFFGTDTQY
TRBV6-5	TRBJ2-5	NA	ASGTGYQETQY
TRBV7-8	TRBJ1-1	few	ASSLTTGIYTEAF
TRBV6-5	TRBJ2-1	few	ASSYSGAEQF
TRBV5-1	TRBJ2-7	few	ASSWDRVYEQY
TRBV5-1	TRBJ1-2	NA	ASSLAQGGAAYGYT
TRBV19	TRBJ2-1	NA	ASSIGHSGLAGGPYNEQF
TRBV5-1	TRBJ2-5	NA	ASSSTGRSGETQY
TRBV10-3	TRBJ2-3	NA	AISDPQATDTQY
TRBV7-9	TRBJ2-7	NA	ASSSGTVLYEQY
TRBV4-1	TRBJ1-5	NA	ASSQAPGQGAGNQPQH
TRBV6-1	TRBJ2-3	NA	ASSVIRGSTDTQY
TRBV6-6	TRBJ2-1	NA	ASSYVGAGGGNEQF
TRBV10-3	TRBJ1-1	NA	AIRVGRDWNTEAF
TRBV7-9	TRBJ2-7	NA	ASSKGQGYPYEQY
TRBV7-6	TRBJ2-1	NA	ASSSQAKPPSSYNEQF
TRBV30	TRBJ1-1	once	AWLGLRNTEAF
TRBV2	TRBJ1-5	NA	ASSTSGQRVQPQH
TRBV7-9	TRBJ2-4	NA	ASSLTGGAKNIQY
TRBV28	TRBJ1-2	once	ASSSRGRGYGYT
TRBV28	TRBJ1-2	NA	ASSHQGGYT
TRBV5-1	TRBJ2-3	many	ASSLDGGADTQY
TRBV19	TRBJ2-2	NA	ASKREENTGELF
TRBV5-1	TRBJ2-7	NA	ASSLAGGLGNEQY
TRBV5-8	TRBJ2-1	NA	ASSSLAGALNEQF
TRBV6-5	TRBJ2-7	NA	ASGASEGVYEQY
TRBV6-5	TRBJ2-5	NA	ASRLGRRLQETQY
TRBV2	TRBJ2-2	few	ASSEVQGNTGELF
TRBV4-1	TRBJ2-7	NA	ASTPLAGAYEQY
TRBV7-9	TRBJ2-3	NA	ASSPRQGTDTQY
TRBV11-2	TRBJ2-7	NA	ASSPTGGRTYEQY
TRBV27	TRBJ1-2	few	ASSLQTGGYYGYT
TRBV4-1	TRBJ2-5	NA	ASSQGDRVDGETQY
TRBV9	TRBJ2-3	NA	ASSVGITSGRVTDTQY
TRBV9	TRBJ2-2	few	ASSPRTETGELF
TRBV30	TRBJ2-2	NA	AWSVPGELF
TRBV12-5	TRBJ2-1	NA	ASGLGLAGFQSSYNEQF
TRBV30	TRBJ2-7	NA	AWTAGGIPEQY
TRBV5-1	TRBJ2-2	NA	ASSLYGQGANGELF
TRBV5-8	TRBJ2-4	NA	ASRIAGENIQY
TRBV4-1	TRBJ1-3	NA	ASSEDIGAGSTGNTIY
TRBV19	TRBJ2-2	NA	ASRASRLVRTGELF
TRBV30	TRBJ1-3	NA	AWIFGVNSGNTIY
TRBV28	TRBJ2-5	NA	ASTGQDQETQY
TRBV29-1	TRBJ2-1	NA	SVEAGLAATYNEQF
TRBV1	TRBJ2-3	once	TSSPREVLAGVADTQY
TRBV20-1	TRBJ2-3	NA	SMPGADTQY
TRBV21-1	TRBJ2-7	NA	ASSKFGAVPLCEY
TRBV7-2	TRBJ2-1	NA	ASSLGRPQGNEQF